Listed here are 20 T cell receptor beta chains from one sample, sequenced in a study of T cell responses to AZD1222 COVID-19 vaccine. Here immunoSEQ multiplex PCR was the method, and the copy in TCRdb shows in-frame clones only, minus some. The data contain some 150,000 clones, approximately 88% of them singletons. Here the sequenced sample was peripheral blood, taken on day 0 of AZD1222 vaccination. These receptors all come from an adult in good health.

The rearrangement joins TRBV15 to TRBJ2-7, with D maybe TRBD1 (5 bases). Trimming took off 4 bases at V and 1 base at J, with 17 bases between the two ends. The CDR3 is 16 amino acids. Germline V lookup: CDR1 LNHNV, CDR2 YYDKDF (reference sequence). The CDR3 is CATSTITAGRSYEQYF. The DNA for the CDR3 is TGTGCCACCAGCACCATAACTGCAGGGCGTTCCTACGAGCAGTACTTC.

The chain has TRBV18 and TRBJ2-2; no clear D. V lost 0 bases and J lost 6, with 8 bases in between. This CDR3 is built from 14 residues. Germline lookup yields CDR1 KGHSH and CDR2 LQKENI. This chain's CDR3 is CASSPPWESGELFF. CDR3 coding DNA: TGTGCCAGCTCACCACCCTGGGAATCCGGGGAGCTGTTTTTT.

The chain couples TRBV12-5 to TRBJ2-7; 7 nucleotides agree with TRBD2. From germline, CDR1 is LGHNT and CDR2 FRNRAP. Trimming cost V 0 bases and J 3 bases; bases outside gene matches: 11. The CDR3 spans 17 residues. The CDR3 protein is CASGLVLTQGGDYEQYF. CDR3 coding DNA: TGTGCTAGTGGTTTGGTACTAACCCAGGGAGGGGACTACGAGCAGTACTTC.

The genes are TRBV7-8 and TRBJ1-3; 7 bases are shared with TRBD1. In germline, CDR1 is SGHVS, CDR2 FQNEAQ. This CDR3 has 18 residues. J lost 0 bases, V lost 5 bases, and 13 bases had no gene match. The DNA of the CDR3 is TGTGCCAGCAGCCCCAGAAGGACAGGACTGATCTCTGGAAACACCATATATTTT. Translating it yields CASSPRRTGLISGNTIYF. Filled out from reference TRBV7-8 and TRBJ1-3, the complete variable domain reads GAGVSQSPRYKVAKRGQDVALRCDPISGHVSLFWYQQALGQGPEFLTYFQNEAQLDKSGLPSDRFFAERPEGSVSTLKIQRTQQEDSAVYLCASSPRRTGLISGNTIYFGEGSWLTVV.

The J gene is TRBJ1-3, the V gene TRBV10-3; 8 positions match TRBD1. The trim removed 6 bases at V and 0 bases at J, leaving 4 bases unmatched. Germline V CDR1 and CDR2: ENHRY, SYGVKD. The CDR3 sequence is 15 residues long. The DNA for the CDR3 is TGTGCCATCAGGGACAGGGATCTCTCTGGAAACACCATATATTTT. Translation: CAIRDRDLSGNTIYF.

A few counts support this clone. This chain joins TRBV5-1 and TRBJ1-2; D remains ambiguous. V was cut by 4 bases and J by 8 bases, with 21 bases left in between. CDR3 length: 15 residues. The germline CDR1 and CDR2 sequences are SGHRS and YFSETQ. The CDR3 is CASSVSRGVSRGYTF. The CDR3 bases are TGCGCCAGCAGCGTCTCACGCGGAGTCTCTCGGGGCTACACCTTC. Combining the CDR3 with reference TRBV5-1 and TRBJ1-2 gives the whole variable domain KAGVTQTPRYLIKTRGQQVTLSCSPISGHRSVSWYQQTPGQGLQFLFEYFSETQRNKGNFPGRFSGRQFSNSRSEMNVSTLELGDSALYLCASSVSRGVSRGYTFGSGTRLTVV.

The rearrangement uses TRBV15 and TRBJ2-7, with no clear D. V lost 0 bases and J lost 5, with 20 bases in between. Germline V gene sequence: CDR1 LNHNV, CDR2 YYDKDF (reference sequence). The CDR3 length is 17 residues. The CDR3 spells CATSRDRRIPGSDEQYF. CDR3 DNA sequence: TGTGCCACCAGCAGAGATCGAAGGATCCCGGGTTCGGACGAGCAGTACTTC.

The rearrangement joins TRBV4-3 to TRBJ2-2; possibly TRBD2 for D (6 bases). Trimming pared 4 bases from V and 3 bases from J, leaving 18 bases between. The CDR3 consists of 17 residues. Germline-derived CDR1 and CDR2 are LGHNA and YSLEER. CDR3 bases: TGCGCCAGCAGCCGCGGGCACCGGGGGACGGACACCGGGGAGCTGTTTTTT. Translated, it gives CASSRGHRGTDTGELFF.

This clone was observed once. V usage is TRBV6-2 or TRBV6-3 and J usage is TRBJ2-1; 10 bases align to TRBD2. Germline V CDR1 and CDR2: MNHEY, SVGEGT. Trimming cost V 0 bases and J 9 bases; bases outside gene matches: 8. This CDR3 has 16 amino acids. CDR3 coding DNA: TGTGCCAGCAGTTACTCGCGAGCGGGGGGGCCGGGTGAGCAGTTCTTC. It translates to CASSYSRAGGPGEQFF.

V usage is TRBV11-2 and J usage is TRBJ1-2; no reliable D call. Trimming cost V 5 bases and J 2 bases, with 18 bases left between them. The CDR3 length is 16 residues. Germline loops: CDR1 SGHAT, CDR2 FQNNGV. The CDR3 sequence: CASSPLRLPRNYGYTF. The CDR3 DNA reads TGTGCCAGCAGCCCCCTCCGCTTACCTCGCAACTATGGCTACACCTTC.

The rearrangement uses TRBV9 and TRBJ2-5; the D gene could be TRBD1 or TRBD2 (6 bases each). CDR1 is SGDLS, CDR2 YYNGEE, per germline. The CDR3 extends over 14 amino acids. V lost 0 bases, J lost 4 bases, and 10 bases lay in between. The CDR3 sequence: CASSVGKGGETQYF. DNA of the CDR3: TGTGCCAGCAGCGTAGGCAAGGGGGGAGAGACCCAGTACTTC.

This sequence joins TRBV30 and TRBJ1-4; 8 bases agree with TRBD1. This CDR3 region has 14 residues. Looked up from germline, CDR1 is GTSNPN and CDR2 is SVGIG (reference sequence). V shed 4 bases, J shed 0 bases, and the junction held 1 base outside the gene matches. The CDR3 spells CAWKGQATNEKLFF. As DNA, the CDR3 is TGTGCCTGGAAGGGACAGGCAACTAATGAAAAACTGTTTTTT.

The V and J genes are TRBV9 and TRBJ1-3; D not certain. Trimming left V 0 bases short and J 2 bases short, with 18 bases between. Germline CDR1 and CDR2: SGDLS and YYNGEE. There are 18 residues in the CDR3. In DNA form, the CDR3 reads TGTGCCAGCAGCGTAGCCCCGTTCAGCGGGGAAACTGGAAACACCATATATTTT. Its translation: CASSVAPFSGETGNTIYF.

The V call is TRBV24-1, the J call TRBJ2-7, with a weak D call TRBD2 (6 bases). Germline V gene data show CDR1 as KGHDR and CDR2 as SFDVKD. This CDR3 comprises 13 residues. Trimming cost V 5 bases and J 6 bases, with 13 bases left between them. The CDR3 sequence: CATSGLGVSEQYF. CDR3 sequence (DNA): TGTGCCACCAGTGGACTAGGCGTATCCGAGCAGTACTTC.

There are a few counts of this clone. Additional DNA sequences in this sample encode the identical CDR3. V gene TRBV6-5 combines with J gene TRBJ1-6; D is possibly TRBD1 (5 bases). Germline V gives CDR1 MNHEY, CDR2 SVGAGI. The CDR3 sequence is 15 residues long. Trimming shortened V by 0 bases and J by 7 bases, and 10 bases separated the two germline ends. The DNA of the CDR3 is TGTGCCAGCAGTTACTCCGGGACGGCCAATTCACCCCTCCACTTT. Protein: CASSYSGTANSPLHF.

This sequence joins TRBV19 and TRBJ2-2; no reliable D call. V dropped 3 bases and J dropped 6 bases, with 5 bases sitting between them. The CDR3 runs to 12 residues. The germline V gene has CDR1 LNHDA and CDR2 SQIVND (reference sequence). The CDR3 sequence: CASSIQAGELFF. For the CDR3, the DNA is TGTGCCAGTAGTATCCAGGCCGGGGAGCTGTTTTTT.

The chain couples TRBV2 to TRBJ1-2; D is uncertain. Looked up from germline, CDR1 is SNHLY and CDR2 is FYNNEI. This CDR3 contains 13 residues. V dropped 7 bases and J dropped 0 bases, with 9 bases sitting between them. CDR3 DNA sequence: TGTGCCAGCACGGGCGAAGCTAACTATGGCTACACCTTC. It specifies CASTGEANYGYTF. Full variable domain (missing parts from reference TRBV2 and TRBJ1-2): EPEVTQTPSHQVTQMGQEVILRCVPISNHLYFYWYRQILGQKVEFLVSFYNNEISEKSEIFDDQFSVERPDGSNFTLKIRSTKLEDSAMYFCASTGEANYGYTFGSGTRLTVV.

The chain joins TRBV28 to TRBJ1-2; weak D call: TRBD1 (5 bases). V was pared by 3 bases and J by 3 bases, with 8 bases between. Germline assignment: CDR1 MDHEN and CDR2 SYDVKM. This CDR3 is built from 13 residues. CDR3 region: CASSLGQYYGYTF. The CDR3 bases are TGTGCCAGCAGTTTGGGGCAGTACTATGGCTACACCTTC.

The CDR3 region is CASRSTGYGNTIYF. The CDR3 DNA sequence: TGTGCCAGCAGATCGACAGGGTACGGAAACACCATATATTTT. The chain has TRBV11-2 and TRBJ1-3; 7 bases map to TRBD1. The CDR3 loop spans 14 amino acids. The germline CDR1 and CDR2 sequences are SGHAT and FQNNGV. J gave up 4 bases and V 6 bases, and 6 bases lay outside the gene matches.

V is TRBV4-1 and J is TRBJ1-1; D is possibly TRBD1 (5 bases). The germline V gene encodes CDR1 MGHRA and CDR2 YSYEKL. This CDR3 has 14 residues. V lost 0 bases and J lost 5, with 10 bases in between. The CDR3 coding sequence is TGCGCCAGCAGCCAAGATTACGGGGGAACTGAAGCTTTCTTT. The encoded protein is CASSQDYGGTEAFF.